One sample yielded the 19 T cell receptor beta chains listed below, sequenced in a study of blood T cell repertoires in COVID-19. Repertoires were generated with immunoSEQ multiplex PCR, while TCRdb's copy carries only in-frame clones and drops some. The data show roughly 140,000 clones, about four fifths seen once. The sample taken for sequencing was peripheral blood. All receptors derive from a woman older than 75 with acute or convalescent COVID-19.

The CDR3 region has the DNA TGTGCCACACAGGCCCGGGAGCTGGACACTGAAGCTTTCTTT. Translating gives CATQARELDTEAFF. This chain links TRBV19 with TRBJ1-1; possible D gene TRBD1, 5 bases. Trimming cost V 10 bases and J 3 bases, with 18 bases left between them. Germline CDR1 is LNHDA and CDR2 is SQIVND (reference sequence). CDR3 size: 14 residues.

For this clone: Germline and junction disagree at one end, which may indicate a read error. CDR3 residues: CASSPIATGRVSF. CDR3 coding DNA: TGTGCCAGCAGCCCGATAGCCACGGGGAGAGTGAGCTTT. The chain links TRBV14 to TRBJ1-1; D not certain. The CDR3 loop spans 13 amino acids. Germline V gives CDR1 SGHDN, CDR2 FVKESK.

The chain recombines TRBV9 with TRBJ1-1; 9 bases match TRBD1. Unmatched junction bases numbered 23, after V lost 1 base and J lost 7 bases. The germline CDR1 and CDR2 sequences are SGDLS and YYNGEE. The CDR3 totals 20 residues. The CDR3 DNA sequence: TGTGCCAGCAGCGTATCCGTTTGTCGAGTGGGGACAGGGATGGTATGTGAAGCTTTCTTT. Encoded protein: CASSVSVCRVGTGMVCEAFF.

The gene calls are TRBV7-6 and TRBJ1-1; TRBD1 might be the D (5 bases). Germline-derived CDR1 and CDR2 are SGHVS and FNYEAQ. Trimming left V 1 base short and J 5 bases short, with 14 bases between. This CDR3 contains 15 residues. In nucleotides, the CDR3 is TGTGCCAGCAGCTTAGGAAGGGTAGGGGCAACTGAAGCTTTCTTT. It codes for CASSLGRVGATEAFF. Using reference TRBV7-6 and TRBJ1-1 for the parts outside the CDR3, the full variable domain is GAGVSQSPRYKVTKRGQDVALRCDPISGHVSLYWYRQALGQGPEFLTYFNYEAQQDKSGLPNDRFSAERPEGSISTLTIQRTEQRDSAMYRCASSLGRVGATEAFFGQGTRLTVV.

The chain is built from TRBV27 and TRBJ2-1; D is possibly TRBD1 (5 bases). V lost 5 bases to trimming and J lost 11 bases, with 10 bases between them. This CDR3 comprises 11 residues. Germline lookup yields CDR1 MNHEY and CDR2 SMNVEV (reference sequence). Here the CDR3 reads CASSIRQQQFF. The CDR3 DNA follows: TGTGCCAGCAGTATACGACAGCAGCAGTTCTTC.

The chain carries TRBV19 and TRBJ1-4, with a tentative D call TRBD1 (5 bases). With 1 base removed from V and 11 bases from J, the gap between germline ends came to 11 bases. From germline, CDR1 is LNHDA and CDR2 SQIVND (reference sequence). This CDR3 is 13 amino acids long. The CDR3 protein is CASSIGYQGKLFF. CDR3 DNA sequence: TGTGCCAGTAGTATAGGATACCAGGGCAAACTGTTTTTT.

The rearrangement joins TRBV3-1 (or the pseudogene TRBV3-2) to TRBJ2-7, with 11 bases identical to TRBD2. CDR1 and CDR2 (germline): LGHDT, YNNKEL (reference sequence). The junction had 1 base not matched to a gene; V was cut back by 0 bases and J by 3 bases. The CDR3 contains 15 residues. Here the CDR3 DNA reads TGTGCCAGCAGCCAAGATACTAGCGGGAGCTACGAGCAGTACTTC. This translates into CASSQDTSGSYEQYF.

The chain combines TRBV6-6 with TRBJ2-7; maybe TRBD2 (6 bases). Deletions cut 0 bases from V and 3 bases from J, with 9 bases between. The CDR3 loop spans 14 amino acids. Germline V gene data show CDR1 as MNHNY and CDR2 as SVGAGI (reference sequence). DNA of the CDR3: TGTGCCAGCAGTTACTCGTTCGGGGGCTACGAGCAGTACTTC. It is translated as CASSYSFGGYEQYF.

This clone turned up a few times. This chain links TRBV7-2 with TRBJ2-5, with 13 bases matching TRBD2. The CDR3 has 16 amino acids. The germline V gene has CDR1 SGHTA and CDR2 FQGNSA. V gave up 5 bases and J gave up 2 bases; unmatched junction bases: 5. The CDR3 here is CASSLTTSGGQETQYF. CDR3 coding DNA: TGTGCCAGCAGCCTAACGACTAGCGGGGGGCAAGAGACCCAGTACTTC.

V and J are TRBV13 and TRBJ1-2, with 7 bases aligning to TRBD1. Germline V lookup: CDR1 PRHDT, CDR2 FYEKMQ (reference sequence). CDR3 size: 15 residues. With V trimmed by 3 bases and J by 5 bases, 9 bases remained unmatched. The chain's CDR3 is CASSFRDSSVYGYTF. Written as DNA, the CDR3 is TGTGCCAGCAGCTTCCGGGACAGCTCCGTATATGGCTACACCTTC.

The rearrangement links TRBV6-9 to TRBJ2-7; tentative D call: TRBD2 (6 bases). Germline V CDR1 and CDR2: MNHGY, SVAAGI. V gave up 6 bases and J gave up 3 bases, with 18 bases separating them. This CDR3 is built from 15 residues. Here the CDR3 reads CASRGPGTEGYEQYF. The CDR3 DNA is TGTGCCAGCAGAGGCCCCGGAACGGAGGGCTACGAGCAGTACTTC.

The V and J genes are TRBV19 and TRBJ2-5; tentative D call: TRBD2 (6 bases). The CDR3 length is 14 residues. The V end was cut by 3 bases, the J end by 5 bases, with 13 bases between. CDR1 and CDR2 from the germline V gene are LNHDA and SQIVND (reference sequence). The CDR3 region has the DNA TGTGCCAGTAGTATCGGGGCTAGCGCGGAGACCCAGTACTTC. Its protein product is CASSIGASAETQYF.

The V gene is TRBV3-1 (or the pseudogene TRBV3-2), the J gene TRBJ2-7; TRBD2 might be the D (5 bases). Trimming cost V 4 bases and J 2 bases, with 12 bases left between them. CDR3 length: 14 amino acids. CDR1 and CDR2 (germline): LGHDT, YNNKEL (reference sequence). Written as DNA, the CDR3 is TGTGCCAGCAGCCTTTCGGACGGGGCCTACGAGCAGTACTTC. It yields the protein CASSLSDGAYEQYF.

This chain joins TRBV30 and TRBJ1-1; D call uncertain. The V end lost 6 bases, the J end lost 1 base, and 12 bases lay between the germline ends. Germline V gene sequence: CDR1 GTSNPN, CDR2 SVGIG (reference sequence). The CDR3 length is 13 residues. This CDR3 is CACGSRGNTEAFF. The CDR3 DNA reads TGTGCCTGCGGGAGCCGTGGGAACACTGAAGCTTTCTTT. Looking up the rest from reference TRBV30 and TRBJ1-1 gives the full variable domain: SQTIHQWPATLVQPVGSPLSLECTVEGTSNPNLYWYRQAAGRGLQLLFYSVGIGQISSEVPQNLSASRPQDRQFILSSKKLLLSDSGFYLCACGSRGNTEAFFGQGTRLTVV.

The chain carries TRBV19 and TRBJ1-6; 8 bases match TRBD1. Trimming at V came to 9 bases and at J to 7 bases, leaving 5 bases not matched to a gene. The CDR3 covers 13 residues. Per germline, CDR1 LNHDA and CDR2 SQIVND (reference sequence). CDR3 DNA: TGTGCCAGCCGGGACAGGCGAAATTCACCCCTCCACTTT. Its translation is CASRDRRNSPLHF.

V and J are TRBV7-6 and TRBJ2-6, with 7 positions matching TRBD1. V dropped 5 bases and J dropped 1; count of bases not matched to a gene: 5. CDR1 is SGHVS and CDR2 is FNYEAQ in the germline V gene. The CDR3 is 16 amino acids. The CDR3: CASSPRQGSGANVLTF. CDR3 nucleotides: TGTGCCAGCAGCCCCCGACAGGGTTCTGGGGCCAACGTCCTGACTTTC. The full variable domain, in which reference TRBV7-6 and TRBJ2-6 provide the parts outside the CDR3, is GAGVSQSPRYKVTKRGQDVALRCDPISGHVSLYWYRQALGQGPEFLTYFNYEAQQDKSGLPNDRFSAERPEGSISTLTIQRTEQRDSAMYRCASSPRQGSGANVLTFGAGSRLTVL.

CDR3 coding DNA: TGTGCCAGCAGAAGGACAGCGAGCACAGATACGCAGTATTTT. This gives the protein CASRRTASTDTQYF. The chain employs TRBV11-2 and TRBJ2-3, with D tentatively TRBD1 (6 bases). The germline gives CDR1 SGHAT, CDR2 FQNNGV. The CDR3 extends over 14 amino acids. V lost 6 bases, J lost 0 bases, and 10 bases lay in between.

The V and J genes are TRBV3-1 (or the pseudogene TRBV3-2) and TRBJ2-1; D is undetermined. The CDR3 has 15 residues. Germline V gene lookup returns CDR1 LGHDT and CDR2 YNNKEL (reference sequence). Trimming cost V 0 bases and J 3 bases, with 9 bases left between them. The CDR3 nucleotides are TGTGCCAGCAGCCAAGATGCGGTTAACTACAATGAGCAGTTCTTC. It encodes CASSQDAVNYNEQFF.

The chain links TRBV2 to TRBJ2-1; TRBD2 agrees at 12 bases. Trimming at V came to 3 bases and at J to 9 bases, leaving 6 bases not matched to a gene. The V gene's germline CDR1 is SNHLY and CDR2 FYNNEI. The CDR3 is 15 amino acids. The CDR3 DNA is TGTGCCAGCAGTGACGGTCTAGCGGGAGGGTTTGAGCAGTTCTTC. Translated, it gives CASSDGLAGGFEQFF.